The clone carrying this TCR beta chain was counted a few times. Germline CDR1 is SGHNT and CDR2 is YYREEE (reference sequence). V lost 3 bases and J 0 bases, leaving 13 bases between the germline ends. This CDR3 is 16 amino acids long. This entry belongs to a study of blood T cell repertoires in COVID-19. Across the whole study: Collection of acute and convalescent COVID-19 samples took place in the United States, Italy and Spain.

Using immunoSEQ multiplex PCR, the repertoire was profiled, and TCRdb retains in-frame clones only, with some absent. The repertoire includes 100,000 to 150,000 clones, around 85% of them detected once, and roughly 3.2% sits in the top ten. The specimen was peripheral blood. The chain carries TRBV5-4 and TRBJ2-1; D might be TRBD2 (6 bases). This sequence originates from a woman over 75 with COVID-19, enrolled during active disease. The CDR3 loop reads CASSWSGTGSYNEQFF. CDR3 in DNA: TGTGCCAGCAGCTGGTCCGGGACTGGCTCCTACAATGAGCAGTTCTTC.